Listed below are T cell receptor beta chains from one sample, sequenced in a study of blood T cell repertoires in COVID-19. Profiling relied on immunoSEQ multiplex PCR, and the TCRdb table lists in-frame clones only, not all of them. Of 450,000 to 500,000 clones detected, 87% appear once; the ten largest clones hold roughly 0.72%. The sequenced material came from PBMCs or T cells enriched from blood (not recorded which). The receptors originated from a woman aged 18-29 years who had recovered from COVID-19. Both conserved end residues are part of each CDR3. The order of the fields is clone size, V gene, D gene, J gene, CDR3 protein, CDR3 DNA. The D gene is left open where the match is weak. Only part of the rows carry a size: once, few, many, or a class if the clone is expanded.

>-|TRBV5-6|-|TRBJ1-1
CASSKGGAHTEAFF
TGTGCCAGCAGCAAAGGGGGGGCACACACTGAAGCTTTCTTT
>-|TRBV5-4|TRBD2|TRBJ2-5
CASSFERGEQETQYF
TGTGCCAGCAGCTTTGAGCGGGGAGAGCAAGAGACCCAGTACTTC
>-|TRBV2|TRBD1|TRBJ2-3
CASRVQGATDTQYF
TGTGCCAGCAGAGTACAGGGGGCCACAGATACGCAGTATTTT
>-|TRBV2|TRBD1|TRBJ1-5
CATGEQGGYSNQPQHF
TGTGCCACGGGGGAGCAGGGGGGATATAGCAATCAGCCCCAGCATTTT
>-|TRBV6-5|TRBD1|TRBJ2-7
CASSYGQGSYEQYF
TGTGCCAGCAGTTACGGACAGGGCTCCTACGAGCAGTACTTC
>-|TRBV3-1/TRBV3-2|TRBD1|TRBJ2-2
CASSPTGDAENLAGELFF
TGTGCCAGCAGCCCGACAGGGGACGCTGAGAATCTGGCCGGGGAGCTGTTTTTT
>-|TRBV19|-|TRBJ1-5
CASRDSVTNQPQHF
TGTGCCAGTAGAGACAGCGTAACCAATCAGCCCCAGCATTTT
>-|TRBV5-1|-|TRBJ2-1
CASSLEGGAYNEQFF
TGCGCCAGCAGCTTGGAAGGGGGGGCTTACAATGAGCAGTTCTTC
>-|TRBV27|TRBD1|TRBJ1-5
CASSLGQGNQPQHF
TGTGCCAGCAGCCTTGGACAGGGCAATCAGCCCCAGCATTTT
>-|TRBV5-6|-|TRBJ2-1
CASSLLDTKSYNEQFF
TGTGCCAGCAGCTTATTGGACACAAAATCTTACAATGAGCAGTTCTTC
>-|TRBV11-2|TRBD1|TRBJ2-3
CASSPFPGQGMNTQYF
TGTGCCAGCAGCCCCTTTCCGGGACAGGGGATGAATACGCAGTATTTT
>-|TRBV9|TRBD1|TRBJ2-1
CASSAPGQGNNEQFF
TGTGCCAGCAGCGCACCGGGACAGGGTAACAATGAGCAGTTCTTC
>-|TRBV6-6|-|TRBJ1-1
CASSYFRENTEAFF
TGTGCCAGCAGTTACTTTCGGGAGAACACTGAAGCTTTCTTT
>-|TRBV5-1|-|TRBJ2-1
CASSLAAGGLDEQFF
TGCGCCAGCAGCTTGGCAGCAGGGGGGCTTGATGAGCAGTTCTTC
>-|TRBV5-8|TRBD1|TRBJ1-6
CASSLGTGANSPLHF
TGTGCCAGCAGCCTCGGGACAGGGGCAAATTCACCCCTCCACTTT
>-|TRBV7-3|-|TRBJ2-1
CASSQTAGAGGEQFF
TGTGCCAGCAGCCAAACTGCGGGGGCTGGCGGTGAGCAGTTCTTC
>-|TRBV4-1|TRBD2|TRBJ2-7
CASSQDERGIYEQYF
TGCGCCAGCAGCCAAGATGAGCGGGGGATCTACGAGCAGTACTTC
>-|TRBV19|TRBD1|TRBJ1-4
CASKITGGYEKLFF
TGTGCCAGTAAAATTACAGGGGGCTATGAAAAACTGTTTTTT
>-|TRBV7-2|-|TRBJ1-6
CASRPDRLSSYNSPLHF
TGTGCCAGCAGGCCCGACAGGCTTAGCTCCTATAATTCACCCCTCCACTTT
>-|TRBV19|TRBD1|TRBJ1-5
CASSPGRDRDNNQPQHF
TGTGCCAGTAGTCCCGGCCGGGACAGGGATAACAATCAGCCCCAGCATTTT
>-|TRBV6-4|-|TRBJ2-2
CASSRKGETGELFF
TGTGCCAGCTCCCGAAAGGGGGAGACCGGGGAGCTGTTTTTT
>few|TRBV11-2|TRBD1|TRBJ2-7
CASSRYGTGDDEQYF
TGTGCCAGCAGCAGATACGGGACAGGGGATGACGAGCAGTACTTC
>-|TRBV5-4|TRBD1|TRBJ1-1
CASSSPFDRGSEAFF
TGTGCCAGCAGCTCCCCTTTCGACAGGGGAAGTGAAGCTTTCTTT
>-|TRBV24-1|-|TRBJ2-5
CATSATGGPRETQYF
TGTGCCACCAGTGCCACCGGAGGGCCAAGGGAGACCCAGTACTTC
>many|TRBV7-9|-|TRBJ2-7
CASSLSHYEQYF
TGTGCCAGCAGCTTATCCCACTACGAGCAGTACTTC
>-|TRBV24-1|-|TRBJ1-1
CATSDRTGDAEAFF
TGTGCCACCAGTGATAGGACGGGGGACGCTGAAGCTTTCTTT
>-|TRBV6-5|-|TRBJ2-2
CASSYSSGQSGELFF
TGTGCCAGCAGTTACTCATCTGGACAATCAGGGGAGCTGTTTTTT
>once|TRBV11-2|TRBD1|TRBJ1-4
CASSQLGGTGGSEKLFF
TGTGCCAGCAGCCAACTGGGGGGTACAGGGGGCAGTGAAAAACTGTTTTTT